This T cell receptor (beta chain) was sequenced during a study of shared clonotypes between healthy human individuals. For the study at large: Donors consisted of a couple of women and a few men between 18 and 49. Used for every donor were three CD4 naive, three CD4 memory, two CD8 naive and one CD8 memory plate.

With 6 bases clipped from V and 2 bases from J, the junction kept 5 bases outside the gene matches. Germline V gives CDR1 MNHNS, CDR2 SASEGT. The CDR3 consists of 14 residues. The study separated CD4+ cells into CD45RA+ naive and CD45RA-negative memory subsets. Only in-frame clones appear in the TCRdb table, and some are missing; sequencing was by immunoSEQ multiplex PCR. This table holds 850,000 to 1,200,000 clones, roughly 80% found once. Note on this clone: The same CDR3 can be traced to other DNA sequences in this sample.

The gene calls are TRBV6-1 and TRBJ2-7; TRBD1 aligns across 9 bases. The receptor was isolated from a young man in good health. Source material: memory CD4+ T cells sorted from blood. The subset denotes: CD45RA-negative fraction. CDR3 amino acids: CASRRGQGAYEQYF. CDR3 bases: TGTGCCAGCAGGAGGGGACAGGGCGCCTACGAGCAGTACTTC.